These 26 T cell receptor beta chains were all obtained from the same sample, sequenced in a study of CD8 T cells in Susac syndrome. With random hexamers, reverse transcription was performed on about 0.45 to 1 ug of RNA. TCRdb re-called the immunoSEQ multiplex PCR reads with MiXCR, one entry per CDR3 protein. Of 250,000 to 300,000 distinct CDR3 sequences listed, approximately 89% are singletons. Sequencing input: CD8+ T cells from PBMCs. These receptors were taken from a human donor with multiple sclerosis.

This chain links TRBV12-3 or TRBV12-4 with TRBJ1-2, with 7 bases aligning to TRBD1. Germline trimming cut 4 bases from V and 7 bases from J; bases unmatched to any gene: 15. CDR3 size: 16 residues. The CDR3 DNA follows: TGTGCCAGCAGTTCGGCGGTAACAGGGGCTGTTGGTGGCTACACCTTC. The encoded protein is CASSSAVTGAVGGYTF.

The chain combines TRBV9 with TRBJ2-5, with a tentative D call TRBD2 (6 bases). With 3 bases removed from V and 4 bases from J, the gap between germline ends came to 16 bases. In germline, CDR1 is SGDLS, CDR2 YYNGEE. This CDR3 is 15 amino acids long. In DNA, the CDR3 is TGTGCCAGCAGCGCGGAGGGATTAGGTTCAGAGACCCAGTACTTC. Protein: CASSAEGLGSETQYF.

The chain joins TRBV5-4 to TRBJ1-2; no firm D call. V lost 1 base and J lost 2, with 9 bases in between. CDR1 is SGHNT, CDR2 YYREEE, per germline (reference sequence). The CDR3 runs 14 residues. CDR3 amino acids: CASSLKTLNYGYTF. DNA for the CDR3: TGTGCCAGCAGCTTGAAGACATTAAACTATGGCTACACCTTC.

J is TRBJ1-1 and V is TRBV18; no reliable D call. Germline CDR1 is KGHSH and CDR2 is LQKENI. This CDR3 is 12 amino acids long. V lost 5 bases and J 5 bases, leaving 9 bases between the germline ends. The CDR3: CASSLPGTEAFF. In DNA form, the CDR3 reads TGTGCCAGCTCATTACCCGGGACTGAAGCTTTCTTT.

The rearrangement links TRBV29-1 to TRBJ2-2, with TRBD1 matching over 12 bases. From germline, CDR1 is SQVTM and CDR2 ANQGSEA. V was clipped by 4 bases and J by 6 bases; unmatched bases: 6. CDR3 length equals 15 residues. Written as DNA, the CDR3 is TGCAGCGTTGTTGGGGACAGGGGGCAATCCGGGGAGCTGTTTTTT. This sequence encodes CSVVGDRGQSGELFF.

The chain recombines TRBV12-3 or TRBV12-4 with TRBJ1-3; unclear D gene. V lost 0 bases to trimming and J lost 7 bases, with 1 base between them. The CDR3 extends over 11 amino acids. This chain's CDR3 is CASSLANTIYF. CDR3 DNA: TGTGCCAGCAGTTTAGCGAACACCATATATTTT.

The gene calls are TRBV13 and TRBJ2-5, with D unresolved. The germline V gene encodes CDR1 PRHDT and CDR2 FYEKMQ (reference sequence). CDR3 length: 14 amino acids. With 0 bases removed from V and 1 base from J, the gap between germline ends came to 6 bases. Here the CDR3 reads CASSLGVAQETQYF. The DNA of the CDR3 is TGTGCCAGCAGCTTAGGGGTGGCCCAAGAGACCCAGTACTTC.

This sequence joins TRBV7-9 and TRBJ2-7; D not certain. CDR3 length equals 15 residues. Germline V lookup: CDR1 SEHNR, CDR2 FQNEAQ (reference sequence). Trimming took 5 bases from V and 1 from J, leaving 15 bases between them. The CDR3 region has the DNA TGTGCCAGCAGCCCAAAGCGTCCAGGTTCCTACGAGCAGTACTTC. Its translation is CASSPKRPGSYEQYF.

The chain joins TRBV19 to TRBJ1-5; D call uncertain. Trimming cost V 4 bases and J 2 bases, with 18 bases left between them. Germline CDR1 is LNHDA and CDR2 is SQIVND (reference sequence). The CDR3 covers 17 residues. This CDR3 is CASSKRLEAYGNQPQHF. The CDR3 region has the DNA TGTGCCAGTAGTAAGCGTCTGGAGGCATATGGCAATCAGCCCCAGCATTTT.

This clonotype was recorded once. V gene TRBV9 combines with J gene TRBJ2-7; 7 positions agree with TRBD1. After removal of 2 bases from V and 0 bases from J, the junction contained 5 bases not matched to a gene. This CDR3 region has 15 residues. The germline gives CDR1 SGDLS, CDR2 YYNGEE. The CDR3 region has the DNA TGTGCCAGCAGCGTCAGCGGACAGGTCTCCTACGAGCAGTACTTC. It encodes CASSVSGQVSYEQYF.

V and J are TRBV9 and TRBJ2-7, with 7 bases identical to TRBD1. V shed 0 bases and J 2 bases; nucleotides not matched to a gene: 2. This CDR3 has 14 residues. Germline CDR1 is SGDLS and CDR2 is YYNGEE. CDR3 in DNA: TGTGCCAGCAGCGTAGAGGGACAGACCTACGAGCAGTACTTC. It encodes CASSVEGQTYEQYF.

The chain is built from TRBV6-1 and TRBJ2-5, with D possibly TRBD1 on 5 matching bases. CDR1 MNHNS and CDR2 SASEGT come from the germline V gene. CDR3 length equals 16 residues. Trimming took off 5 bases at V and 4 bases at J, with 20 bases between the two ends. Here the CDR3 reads CASSLNFGQAPETQYF. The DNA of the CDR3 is TGTGCCAGCAGTCTAAACTTCGGACAAGCCCCAGAGACCCAGTACTTC.

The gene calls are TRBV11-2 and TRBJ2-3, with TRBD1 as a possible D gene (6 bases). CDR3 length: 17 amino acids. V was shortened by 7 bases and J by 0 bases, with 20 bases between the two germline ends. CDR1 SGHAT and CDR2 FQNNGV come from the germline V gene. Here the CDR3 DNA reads TGTGCCAGCATTCACAACGTGGGGGCAGAAAGCACAGATACGCAGTATTTT. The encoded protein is CASIHNVGAESTDTQYF.

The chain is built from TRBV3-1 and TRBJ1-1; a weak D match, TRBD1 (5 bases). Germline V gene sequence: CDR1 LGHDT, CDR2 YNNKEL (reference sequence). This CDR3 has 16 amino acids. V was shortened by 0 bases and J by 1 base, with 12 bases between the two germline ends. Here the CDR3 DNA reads TGTGCCAGCAGCCAAGATCTTAGGGGTAAGAACACTGAAGCTTTCTTT. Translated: CASSQDLRGKNTEAFF.

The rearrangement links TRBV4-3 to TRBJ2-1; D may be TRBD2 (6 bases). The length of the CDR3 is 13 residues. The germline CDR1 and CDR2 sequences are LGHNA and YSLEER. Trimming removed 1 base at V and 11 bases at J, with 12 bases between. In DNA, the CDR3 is TGCGCCAGCAGCCAAGCCTCGGGGGTGAAGCAGTTCTTC. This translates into CASSQASGVKQFF.

CDR3 sequence reads: CASSSWGRGLDQPQHF. The CDR3 DNA is TGTGCCAGCAGCTCCTGGGGCCGAGGGCTAGATCAGCCCCAGCATTTT. The gene calls are TRBV7-8 and TRBJ1-5, with a possible D match to TRBD1 (5 bases). The germline V gene encodes CDR1 SGHVS and CDR2 FQNEAQ. V lost 4 bases to trimming and J lost 5 bases, with 18 bases between them. The length of the CDR3 is 16 residues.

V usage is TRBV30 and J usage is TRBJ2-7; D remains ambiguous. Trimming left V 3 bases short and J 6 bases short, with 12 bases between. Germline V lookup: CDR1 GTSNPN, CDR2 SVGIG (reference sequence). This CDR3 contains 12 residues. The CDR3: CAWSETLGEQYF. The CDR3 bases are TGTGCCTGGAGCGAGACCCTCGGCGAGCAGTACTTC. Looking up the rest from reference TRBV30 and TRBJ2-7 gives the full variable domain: SQTIHQWPATLVQPVGSPLSLECTVEGTSNPNLYWYRQAAGRGLQLLFYSVGIGQISSEVPQNLSASRPQDRQFILSSKKLLLSDSGFYLCAWSETLGEQYFGPGTRLTVT.

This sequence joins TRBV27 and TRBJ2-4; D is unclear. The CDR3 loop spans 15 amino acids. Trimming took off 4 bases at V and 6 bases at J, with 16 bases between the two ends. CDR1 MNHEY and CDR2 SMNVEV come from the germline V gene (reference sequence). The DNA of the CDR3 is TGTGCCAGCAGTTCCGCGGAACCCCCTTTAAACATTCAGTACTTC. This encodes CASSSAEPPLNIQYF.

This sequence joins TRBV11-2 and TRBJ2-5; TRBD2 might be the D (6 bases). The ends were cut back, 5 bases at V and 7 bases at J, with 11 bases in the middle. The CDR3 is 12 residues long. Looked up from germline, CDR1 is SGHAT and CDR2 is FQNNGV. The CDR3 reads CASSHLGGTQYF. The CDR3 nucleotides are TGTGCCAGCAGCCACTTGGGGGGGACCCAGTACTTC. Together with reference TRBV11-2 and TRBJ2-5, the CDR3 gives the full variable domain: EAGVAQSPRYKIIEKRQSVAFWCNPISGHATLYWYQQILGQGPKLLIQFQNNGVVDDSQLPKDRFSAERLKGVDSTLKIQPAKLEDSAVYLCASSHLGGTQYFGPGTRLLVL.

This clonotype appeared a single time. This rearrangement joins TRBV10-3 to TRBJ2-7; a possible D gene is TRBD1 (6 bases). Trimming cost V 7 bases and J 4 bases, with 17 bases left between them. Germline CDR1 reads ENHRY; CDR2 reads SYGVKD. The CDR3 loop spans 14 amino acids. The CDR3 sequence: CAIMGAGPSYEQYF. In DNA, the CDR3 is TGTGCCATCATGGGGGCAGGCCCCTCTTACGAGCAGTACTTC.

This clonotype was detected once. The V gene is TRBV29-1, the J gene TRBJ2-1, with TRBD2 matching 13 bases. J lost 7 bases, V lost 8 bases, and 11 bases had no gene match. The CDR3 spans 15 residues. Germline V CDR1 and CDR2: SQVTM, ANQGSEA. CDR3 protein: CSHIPGLAGLNEQFF. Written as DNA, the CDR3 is TGCAGCCACATACCGGGACTAGCGGGATTGAATGAGCAGTTCTTC.

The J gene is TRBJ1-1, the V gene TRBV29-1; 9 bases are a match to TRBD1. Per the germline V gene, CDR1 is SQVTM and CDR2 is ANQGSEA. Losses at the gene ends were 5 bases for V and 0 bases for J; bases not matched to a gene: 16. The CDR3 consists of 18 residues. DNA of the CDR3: TGCAGCGTTTTTCTCGACGACGGACAGGGGACCATGAACACTGAAGCTTTCTTT. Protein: CSVFLDDGQGTMNTEAFF.

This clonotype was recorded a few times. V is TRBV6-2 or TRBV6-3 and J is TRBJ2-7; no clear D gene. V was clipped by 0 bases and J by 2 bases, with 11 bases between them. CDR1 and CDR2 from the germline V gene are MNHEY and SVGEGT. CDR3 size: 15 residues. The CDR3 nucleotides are TGTGCCAGCAGTTACTCGAAGGACGGACCCTACGAGCAGTACTTC. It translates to CASSYSKDGPYEQYF.

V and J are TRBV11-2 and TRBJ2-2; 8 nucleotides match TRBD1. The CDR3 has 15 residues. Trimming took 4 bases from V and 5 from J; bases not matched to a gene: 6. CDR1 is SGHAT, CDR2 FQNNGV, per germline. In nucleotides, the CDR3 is TGTGCCAGCAGCTCGGACAGGGTATTAACCGGGGAGCTGTTTTTT. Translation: CASSSDRVLTGELFF.

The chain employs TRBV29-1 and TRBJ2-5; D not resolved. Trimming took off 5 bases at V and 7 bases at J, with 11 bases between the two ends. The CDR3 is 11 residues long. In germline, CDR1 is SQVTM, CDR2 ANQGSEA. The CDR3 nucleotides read TGCAGCGTTCCGTTTTCGGGGACCCAGTACTTC. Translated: CSVPFSGTQYF.

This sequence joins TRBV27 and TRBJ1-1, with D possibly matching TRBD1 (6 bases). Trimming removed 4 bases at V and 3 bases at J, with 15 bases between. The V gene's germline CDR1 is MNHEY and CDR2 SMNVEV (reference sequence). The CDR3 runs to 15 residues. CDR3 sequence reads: CASSSHSDRDTEAFF. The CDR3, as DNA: TGTGCCAGCAGTTCTCACTCGGACAGAGACACTGAAGCTTTCTTT.